This T cell receptor (beta chain) is from a study of OX40 agonist ivuxolimab in advanced cancers. Study context: The study treated patients with ivuxolimab, an agonistic anti-OX40 (CD134) antibody. Patients received ivuxolimab, an intravenous treatment, every 2 weeks at 0.01 to 10 mg/kg. Patients treated during dose escalation were battling hepatocellular carcinoma, melanoma, renal cell or head and neck cancer. Partial responses were achieved by three patients, of whom one had hepatocellular carcinoma and two had cutaneous melanoma.

The repertoire was sequenced with immunoSEQ multiplex PCR; TCRdb's copy has only in-frame clones and lacks some. The sample records about 84,000 clones, approximately 95% being singletons. The V gene's germline CDR1 is SGHNT and CDR2 YYREEE (reference sequence). This CDR3 has 14 amino acids. The ends were cut back, 3 bases at V and 2 bases at J, with 12 bases in the middle. The sample in question was CD4+ or CD8+ T cells sorted from blood, obtained in a trial of the OX40 agonist ivuxolimab. This receptor was obtained from an adult with an advanced solid tumor such as melanoma, head and neck, liver or kidney cancer. The gene calls are TRBV5-4 and TRBJ2-7; D could derive from TRBD1 or TRBD2 (5 bases each). The CDR3 DNA reads as TGTGCCAGCAGCTCAAGGGACGAGACCTACGAGCAGTACTTC. Its translation is CASSSRDETYEQYF.